This TCR beta chain was recovered during a study of shared clonotypes between healthy human individuals. Points from the study as a whole: Estimated richness was generally greater in naive than memory subsets.

As for this clone: Its antigen remains unidentified.

This CDR3 comprises 13 residues. Germline assignment: CDR1 SGHNT and CDR2 YYREEE (reference sequence). V dropped 5 bases and J dropped 5 bases, with 13 bases sitting between them. Method: immunoSEQ multiplex PCR; TCRdb's copy keeps in-frame clones and lacks some. The repertoire holds a few million clones, with around 94% as singletons. Sequencing input: naive CD4+ T cells sorted from blood. Subset given: CD45RA+ positively selected. The sequence was collected from a man aged 18 to 30 in good health. The V call is TRBV5-4, the J call TRBJ2-5; D is perhaps TRBD1 (6 bases). The CDR3 protein is CASRMGAGETQYF. CDR3 sequence (DNA): TGTGCCAGCAGGATGGGGGCGGGTGAGACCCAGTACTTC. Using reference TRBV5-4 and TRBJ2-5 for the parts outside the CDR3, the full variable domain is ETGVTQSPTHLIKTRGQQVTLRCSSQSGHNTVSWYQQALGQGPQFIFQYYREEENGRGNFPPRFSGLQFPNYSSELNVNALELDDSALYLCASRMGAGETQYFGPGTRLLVL.